Following are 10 T cell receptor beta chains from one sample sequenced in a study of blood T cell repertoires in COVID-19 (dated by TCRdb to about 2020). To prepare the library, the immunoSEQ multiplex PCR assay was applied. The clones in this table, taken by TCRdb from immuneACCESS, are in-frame only. Not every clone is retained; where verified, under half of the shortfall comes from an unresolved V gene, and the cause of the rest is unknown. In this sample the table shows approximately 130,000 clones, roughly 86% of which occur a single time. The ten top clones hold roughly 13% of the sample. The sequenced material came from peripheral blood. These receptors were obtained from a human donor in a cohort sampled during active COVID-19.

In nucleotides, the CDR3 is TGTGCCAGCAACGGCGGGGGGGCTGGCCATGAGCAGTTCTTC. Its protein is CASNGGGAGHEQFF. The chain employs TRBV6-5 and TRBJ2-1; 9 bases line up with TRBD2. The CDR3 has 14 residues. Germline assignment: CDR1 MNHEY and CDR2 SVGAGI. V trimming: 7 bases; J trimming: 8 bases; junction bases outside the gene matches: 9.

The rearrangement joins TRBV9 to TRBJ1-1; the D gene is possibly TRBD1 (5 bases). Germline V lookup: CDR1 SGDLS, CDR2 YYNGEE. This CDR3 comprises 16 residues. Trimming left V 0 bases short and J 5 bases short, with 17 bases between. The CDR3 loop is CASSVAAGGASTEAFF. In nucleotides, the CDR3 is TGTGCCAGCAGCGTAGCCGCAGGAGGGGCCTCTACTGAAGCTTTCTTT.

This clone was counted a few times. CDR3 sequence reads: CASSLGHMNTEAFF. CDR3 nucleotides: TGTGCCAGCAGCTTAGGGCACATGAACACTGAAGCTTTCTTT. The rearrangement uses TRBV13 and TRBJ1-1; D remains unclear. CDR1 is PRHDT, CDR2 FYEKMQ, per germline (reference sequence). V shed 0 bases and J shed 0 bases, with 5 bases lying between them. This CDR3 has 14 amino acids. The full variable domain, completed using reference TRBV13 and TRBJ1-1, is AAGVIQSPRHLIKEKRETATLKCYPIPRHDTVYWYQQGPGQDPQFLISFYEKMQSDKGSIPDRFSAQQFSDYHSELNMSSLELGDSALYFCASSLGHMNTEAFFGQGTRLTVV.

This clone was seen only once. V gene TRBV30 combines with J gene TRBJ2-7; 9 bases are a match to TRBD2. The CDR3 is 17 amino acids. Looked up from germline, CDR1 is GTSNPN and CDR2 is SVGIG (reference sequence). V was clipped by 7 bases and J by 5 bases; unmatched bases: 21. DNA for the CDR3: TGTGCCTTTTCCACCGGGACTAGCATCACGGTAGGGGACGAGCAGTACTTC. Translating it yields CAFSTGTSITVGDEQYF.

J is TRBJ1-2 and V is TRBV3-1 (or the pseudogene TRBV3-2); 7 nucleotides align to TRBD1. Germline CDR1 is LGHDT and CDR2 is YNNKEL (reference sequence). The CDR3 totals 13 residues. Losses at the gene ends were 1 base for V and 7 bases for J; bases not matched to a gene: 3. CDR3 loop: CASSQGQGVGYTF. The CDR3 DNA is TGTGCCAGCAGCCAAGGGCAGGGGGTTGGCTACACCTTC.

The rearrangement links TRBV19 to TRBJ2-2; D perhaps matches TRBD1 (6 bases). V was clipped by 10 bases and J by 0 bases, with 15 bases between them. Germline CDR1 and CDR2: LNHDA and SQIVND (reference sequence). This CDR3 has 15 residues. The CDR3 DNA sequence: TGTGCCACCCAGGGGACACGAACGAACACCGGGGAGCTGTTTTTT. Its protein product is CATQGTRTNTGELFF.

Written as DNA, the CDR3 is TGTGCCAGTAGTCTTGGGACAGGCACTAGCACAGATACGCAGTATTTT. Translated: CASSLGTGTSTDTQYF. This chain uses TRBV19 with TRBJ2-3, with 8 bases aligning to TRBD1. V trimming: 5 bases; J trimming: 0 bases; junction bases outside the gene matches: 7. Germline V lookup: CDR1 LNHDA, CDR2 SQIVND (reference sequence). This CDR3 comprises 16 residues.

The DNA for the CDR3 is TGTGCCAGCAGCCTGCAGGAGGGACGAGCTTTCTTT. Protein product: CASSLQEGRAFF. The chain links TRBV7-9 to TRBJ1-1, with D perhaps matching TRBD1 (5 bases). The V end was cut by 5 bases, the J end by 10 bases, with 14 bases between. Germline CDR1 is SEHNR and CDR2 is FQNEAQ (reference sequence). The CDR3 loop spans 12 amino acids.

V and J are TRBV6-1 and TRBJ2-7; 10 bases align to TRBD1. Unmatched junction bases numbered 9, after V lost 1 base and J lost 3 bases. This CDR3 has 17 amino acids. Germline V gene sequence: CDR1 MNHNS, CDR2 SASEGT. The chain's CDR3 is CASSEGPGQGLSYEQYF. The CDR3, as DNA: TGTGCCAGCAGTGAAGGACCGGGACAGGGGTTAAGCTACGAGCAGTACTTC.

This clone showed up just once. The V gene is TRBV19, the J gene TRBJ2-2; D is perhaps TRBD1 (5 bases). CDR1 and CDR2 from the germline V gene are LNHDA and SQIVND (reference sequence). V lost 0 bases and J lost 5, with 10 bases in between. This CDR3 is built from 15 residues. The CDR3 loop reads CASSIDRVITGELFF. Written as DNA, the CDR3 is TGTGCCAGTAGTATAGACAGGGTGATAACCGGGGAGCTGTTTTTT.